Listed below are T cell receptor beta chains from one sample, sequenced in a study of esophageal squamous cell carcinoma under preoperative chemotherapy. Using its own MiXCR run on the PCR reads, TCRdb lists one record per CDR3 protein. Here the sample spans roughly 10,000 distinct CDR3 sequences, around 63% being singletons. Specimen collection occurred from a patient given preoperative chemotherapy. Every receptor here comes from a human donor with esophageal squamous cell carcinoma. The donor label of this sample is uncertain. Both conserved end residues are part of each CDR3. The D gene is left open where the match is weak. Rows give clone size only sometimes, using once, few, many, or a class for an expanded clone.

j_call: TRBJ2-7
v_call: TRBV12-3/TRBV12-4
cdr3_length: 15
d_call: TRBD1
clone_size: -
cdr3_aa: CASSLSQGARDEQYF
cdr3_nt: TGTGCCAGCAGTTTAAGCCAGGGGGCGCGAGACGAGCAGTACTTC

j_call: TRBJ2-1
v_call: TRBV6-1
cdr3_length: 15
d_call: -
clone_size: once
cdr3_aa: CASSEAGGAGNEQFF
cdr3_nt: TGTGCCAGCAGTGAAGCAGGCGGGGCGGGCAATGAGCAGTTCTTC

j_call: TRBJ2-1
v_call: TRBV6-2/TRBV6-3
cdr3_length: 17
d_call: TRBD2
clone_size: many
cdr3_aa: CASSSWGRAFISNEQFF
cdr3_nt: TGTGCCAGCAGTTCTTGGGGGAGGGCTTTTATTTCTAATGAGCAGTTCTTC

j_call: TRBJ2-3
v_call: TRBV11-1
cdr3_length: 17
d_call: TRBD2
clone_size: -
cdr3_aa: CASSSSGAGPQGDTQYF
cdr3_nt: TGTGCCAGCAGCTCCTCGGGAGCGGGACCGCAAGGAGATACGCAGTATTTT

j_call: TRBJ2-2
v_call: TRBV27
cdr3_length: 19
d_call: TRBD2
clone_size: -
cdr3_aa: CASSLLVGAGGLNRGELFF
cdr3_nt: TGTGCCAGCAGTTTACTAGTAGGAGCGGGAGGTCTGAACCGCGGGGAGCTGTTTTTT

j_call: TRBJ2-7
v_call: TRBV12-3/TRBV12-4
cdr3_length: 13
d_call: TRBD2
clone_size: -
cdr3_aa: CASRLAGDNEQYF
cdr3_nt: TGTGCCAGCCGACTAGCGGGCGACAATGAGCAGTACTTC

j_call: TRBJ2-1
v_call: TRBV6-1
cdr3_length: 15
d_call: -
clone_size: -
cdr3_aa: CASSGRTGDYNEQFF
cdr3_nt: TGTGCCAGCAGTGGTCGGACGGGAGACTACAATGAGCAGTTCTTC

j_call: TRBJ2-2
v_call: TRBV6-2/TRBV6-3
cdr3_length: 12
d_call: -
clone_size: -
cdr3_aa: CASSYPTGELFF
cdr3_nt: TGTGCCAGCAGTTACCCGACCGGGGAGCTGTTTTTT

j_call: TRBJ2-4
v_call: TRBV6-1
cdr3_length: 16
d_call: -
clone_size: once
cdr3_aa: CASSEFGGSSKDIQYF
cdr3_nt: TGTGCCAGCAGTGAATTTGGGGGGAGCTCCAAAGACATTCAGTATTTC

j_call: TRBJ2-3
v_call: TRBV6-1
cdr3_length: 15
d_call: -
clone_size: few
cdr3_aa: CASSEQQERTDTQYF
cdr3_nt: TGTGCCAGCAGTGAACAACAGGAACGCACAGATACGCAGTATTTT

j_call: TRBJ2-2
v_call: TRBV7-2
cdr3_length: 16
d_call: -
clone_size: -
cdr3_aa: CASSPKRRESTGELFF
cdr3_nt: TGTGCCAGCAGCCCCAAGCGACGTGAGTCCACCGGGGAGCTGTTTTTT

j_call: TRBJ2-5
v_call: TRBV12-5
cdr3_length: 11
d_call: -
clone_size: -
cdr3_aa: CASGQMMYQYF
cdr3_nt: TGTGCTAGTGGTCAGATGATGTACCAGTACTTC

j_call: TRBJ2-3
v_call: TRBV4-1
cdr3_length: 16
d_call: -
clone_size: many
cdr3_aa: CASSQEVLEEADTQYF
cdr3_nt: TGCGCCAGCAGCCAAGAGGTCCTCGAGGAGGCAGATACGCAGTATTTT

j_call: TRBJ2-4
v_call: TRBV6-1
cdr3_length: 16
d_call: TRBD2
clone_size: -
cdr3_aa: CASSELGGRATDTQYF
cdr3_nt: TGTGCCAGCAGTGAATTGGGGGGGAGAGCCACAGATACTCAGTACTTC

j_call: TRBJ2-3
v_call: TRBV6-1
cdr3_length: 16
d_call: -
clone_size: few
cdr3_aa: CASGEFWGSYQDTQYF
cdr3_nt: TGTGCCAGCGGTGAATTTTGGGGCAGCTACCAAGATACGCAGTATTTT

j_call: TRBJ2-5
v_call: TRBV7-6
cdr3_length: 15
d_call: -
clone_size: -
cdr3_aa: CASSLGQGLAETQYF
cdr3_nt: TGTGCCAGCAGCTTAGGCCAGGGGCTTGCAGAGACCCAGTACTTC

j_call: TRBJ2-1
v_call: TRBV6-1
cdr3_length: 15
d_call: TRBD2
clone_size: many
cdr3_aa: CASSEGLAILPEQFF
cdr3_nt: TGTGCCAGCAGTGAGGGACTAGCGATTCTTCCGGAGCAGTTCTTC

j_call: TRBJ2-1
v_call: TRBV7-2
cdr3_length: 15
d_call: TRBD2
clone_size: -
cdr3_aa: CASSFAGAGVDEQFF
cdr3_nt: TGTGCCAGCAGCTTTGCCGGTGCGGGAGTAGATGAGCAGTTCTTC

j_call: TRBJ2-3
v_call: TRBV10-2
cdr3_length: 14
d_call: -
clone_size: -
cdr3_aa: CATSGVTYKDMQYF
cdr3_nt: TGCGCCACCTCGGGGGTGACCTACAAAGACATGCAGTACTTT

j_call: TRBJ2-5
v_call: TRBV6-1
cdr3_length: 15
d_call: -
clone_size: -
cdr3_aa: CGGGEGGSGQDTQYF
cdr3_nt: TGTGGCGGGGGTGAAGGGGGGTCAGGCCAAGATACCCAGTACTTC

j_call: TRBJ2-3
v_call: TRBV6-1
cdr3_length: 17
d_call: -
clone_size: -
cdr3_aa: CASSPFSGGSSTDTQYF
cdr3_nt: TGTGCCAGCAGCCCTTTTAGCGGAGGGTCTAGCACAGATACGCAGTATTTT

j_call: TRBJ1-1
v_call: TRBV6-5
cdr3_length: 14
d_call: TRBD1
clone_size: -
cdr3_aa: CASSSQGTGTEAFF
cdr3_nt: TGTGCCAGCAGTTCACAGGGGACTGGCACTGAAGCTTTCTTT

j_call: TRBJ2-1
v_call: TRBV7-2
cdr3_length: 16
d_call: TRBD1
clone_size: -
cdr3_aa: CASSRTGVPQQETQFF
cdr3_nt: TGTGCCAGCAGCCGGACAGGGGTCCCCCAACAAGAGACCCAGTTCTTC

j_call: TRBJ2-1
v_call: TRBV7-2
cdr3_length: 16
d_call: TRBD1
clone_size: -
cdr3_aa: CASSLVPGQGTETQYF
cdr3_nt: TGTGCCAGCAGCTTAGTACCGGGACAGGGAACAGAGACGCAGTATTTC

j_call: TRBJ2-6
v_call: TRBV7-2
cdr3_length: 16
d_call: -
clone_size: -
cdr3_aa: CASSLVVGPGANVLTF
cdr3_nt: TGTGCCAGCAGCTTAGTGGTGGGCCCTGGGGCCAACGTCCTGACTTTC

j_call: TRBJ2-3
v_call: TRBV6-1
cdr3_length: 16
d_call: -
clone_size: -
cdr3_aa: CASSELWGRAKNTQYF
cdr3_nt: TGTGCCAGCAGTGAATTGTGGGGGAGAGCCAAAAATACGCAGTATTTT

j_call: TRBJ2-3
v_call: TRBV6-1
cdr3_length: 17
d_call: -
clone_size: large
cdr3_aa: CASIAGSGDLSTDTQYF
cdr3_nt: TGTGCCAGCATCGCGGGTAGCGGAGACCTCAGCACAGATACGCAGTATTTT

j_call: TRBJ2-3
v_call: TRBV6-1
cdr3_length: 15
d_call: TRBD2
clone_size: -
cdr3_aa: CASSTQAGGQDTQYF
cdr3_nt: TGTGCCAGCAGTACACAAGCGGGAGGGCAGGATACGCAGTATTTT

j_call: TRBJ2-1
v_call: TRBV12-3/TRBV12-4
cdr3_length: 15
d_call: TRBD2
clone_size: -
cdr3_aa: CASSLGTSGSGEQFF
cdr3_nt: TGTGCCAGCAGTCTCGGAACTAGCGGGAGCGGTGAGCAGTTCTTC

j_call: TRBJ2-1
v_call: TRBV12-3/TRBV12-4
cdr3_length: 15
d_call: -
clone_size: few
cdr3_aa: CASREGQRGHNEQFF
cdr3_nt: TGTGCCAGCAGGGAGGGACAGAGGGGCCACAATGAGCAGTTCTTC

j_call: TRBJ2-1
v_call: TRBV27
cdr3_length: 14
d_call: TRBD2
clone_size: medium-sized
cdr3_aa: CASSLQGLAYEQFF
cdr3_nt: TGTGCCAGCAGTTTACAAGGACTAGCCTATGAGCAGTTCTTC

j_call: TRBJ2-7
v_call: TRBV6-1
cdr3_length: 14
d_call: -
clone_size: -
cdr3_aa: CASSLRVSYNEQYF
cdr3_nt: TGTGCCAGCTCATTGCGTGTCTCCTACAATGAGCAGTACTTC

j_call: TRBJ2-1
v_call: TRBV7-2
cdr3_length: 14
d_call: -
clone_size: -
cdr3_aa: CASSLGFATGEQFF
cdr3_nt: TGTGCCAGCAGCTTAGGGTTTGCCACCGGGGAGCAGTTTTTC

j_call: TRBJ2-1
v_call: TRBV27
cdr3_length: 13
d_call: TRBD2
clone_size: -
cdr3_aa: CASSTGGSGEQFF
cdr3_nt: TGTGCCAGCAGTACCGGGGGGTCTGGTGAGCAGTTCTTC

j_call: TRBJ2-4
v_call: TRBV12-5
cdr3_length: 19
d_call: TRBD2
clone_size: -
cdr3_aa: CANLTPGLTGHPLKNIQYF
cdr3_nt: TGTGCTAATTTGACACCGGGACTAACCGGGCACCCGTTAAAAAACATTCAGTACTTC

j_call: TRBJ2-3
v_call: TRBV7-2
cdr3_length: 16
d_call: -
clone_size: -
cdr3_aa: CASRARGGGGTDTQYF
cdr3_nt: TGTGCCAGCAGGGCACGAGGGGGGGGGGGCACAGATACGCAGTATTTT

j_call: TRBJ2-7
v_call: TRBV6-1
cdr3_length: 16
d_call: -
clone_size: once
cdr3_aa: CVSRGFGGRDPETQYF
cdr3_nt: TGTGTCAGCAGGGGATTTGGGGGACGCGACCCAGAGACGCAGTACTTC

j_call: TRBJ2-5
v_call: TRBV12-3/TRBV12-4
cdr3_length: 13
d_call: -
clone_size: -
cdr3_aa: CASSLRRGDEQYF
cdr3_nt: TGTGCCAGCAGTCTTAGGAGGGGCGATGAGCAGTACTTC

j_call: TRBJ2-3
v_call: TRBV6-5
cdr3_length: 16
d_call: -
clone_size: -
cdr3_aa: CASSYSAGGVKDTQYF
cdr3_nt: TGTGCGAGCAGTTACTCGGCCGGGGGAGTCAAAGATACGCAGTATTTT

j_call: TRBJ2-3
v_call: TRBV6-1
cdr3_length: 18
d_call: -
clone_size: -
cdr3_aa: CASSEGPGTRGATDTQYF
cdr3_nt: TGTGCCAGCAGTGAAGGCCCCGGGACTCGCGGAGCCACAGATACGCAGTATTTT

j_call: TRBJ2-7
v_call: TRBV6-1
cdr3_length: 12
d_call: -
clone_size: medium-sized
cdr3_aa: CASRSASLEQYF
cdr3_nt: TGTGCCAGCAGGTCAGCGTCCCTCGAGCAGTACTTC

j_call: TRBJ2-1
v_call: TRBV6-1
cdr3_length: 13
d_call: -
clone_size: once
cdr3_aa: CASKAESTDTQFF
cdr3_nt: TGTGCCAGCAAGGCGGAGAGCACAGATACGCAGTTTTTT

j_call: TRBJ2-7
v_call: TRBV11-3
cdr3_length: 16
d_call: TRBD2
clone_size: medium-sized
cdr3_aa: CASSLTGTSGSYEQYF
cdr3_nt: TGTGCCAGCAGCTTGACCGGGACTAGCGGATCCTATGAGCAGTACTTC

j_call: TRBJ2-3
v_call: TRBV10-2
cdr3_length: 18
d_call: TRBD2
clone_size: -
cdr3_aa: CASSEAGSGGFDKETQYF
cdr3_nt: TGCGCCAGCAGTGAGGCGGGGTCGGGGGGGTTCGACAAAGAGACGCAGTATTTT

j_call: TRBJ2-3
v_call: TRBV7-2
cdr3_length: 17
d_call: TRBD2
clone_size: few
cdr3_aa: CASSLGVGGGVTDTQYF
cdr3_nt: TGTGCCAGCAGCTTAGGGGTCGGCGGGGGGGTAACAGATACGCAGTATTTT

j_call: TRBJ2-1
v_call: TRBV6-5
cdr3_length: 15
d_call: TRBD2
clone_size: -
cdr3_aa: CASSYAREGNYEQFF
cdr3_nt: TGTGCCAGCAGTTACGCTCGGGAGGGCAACTACGAGCAGTTCTTC

j_call: TRBJ2-6
v_call: TRBV7-2
cdr3_length: 17
d_call: -
clone_size: -
cdr3_aa: CASSLQVLDSGANVLTF
cdr3_nt: TGTGCCAGCAGCTTACAGGTGCTCGACTCTGGGGCCAACGTCCTGACTTTC

j_call: TRBJ2-4
v_call: TRBV6-1
cdr3_length: 16
d_call: -
clone_size: -
cdr3_aa: CASSELGLSAKNIQYF
cdr3_nt: TGTGCCAGCAGTGAATTGGGGCTGAGCGCCAAAAACATTCAGTACTTC

j_call: TRBJ1-5
v_call: TRBV6-5
cdr3_length: 13
d_call: -
clone_size: many
cdr3_aa: CASISTNNQPQHF
cdr3_nt: TGTGCCAGCATTAGCACAAACAATCAGCCCCAGCATTTT

j_call: TRBJ2-2
v_call: TRBV6-4
cdr3_length: 15
d_call: -
clone_size: -
cdr3_aa: CASSASRVNTGTQFF
cdr3_nt: TGTGCCAGCAGCGCCTCGAGGGTGAACACCGGGACGCAGTTTTTT

j_call: TRBJ2-7
v_call: TRBV6-1
cdr3_length: 15
d_call: -
clone_size: few
cdr3_aa: CASSDGPPGLYEQYF
cdr3_nt: TGTGCCAGCAGTGACGGACCGCCTGGCCTCTACGAGCAGTACTTC

j_call: TRBJ1-1
v_call: TRBV12-3/TRBV12-4
cdr3_length: 16
d_call: -
clone_size: -
cdr3_aa: CASSPKGWVGGTEAFF
cdr3_nt: TGTGCCAGCAGTCCCAAGGGGTGGGTGGGCGGCACTGAAGCTTTCTTT

j_call: TRBJ2-1
v_call: TRBV6-1
cdr3_length: 14
d_call: -
clone_size: -
cdr3_aa: CASSTGHTLYEQFF
cdr3_nt: TGTGCCAGCAGTACCGGACATACCCTCTACGAGCAGTTCTTC

j_call: TRBJ2-7
v_call: TRBV11-2
cdr3_length: 14
d_call: -
clone_size: medium-sized
cdr3_aa: CASSLGASAYEQYF
cdr3_nt: TGTGCCAGCAGCTTAGGCGCTAGCGCTTACGAGCAGTACTTC

j_call: TRBJ2-4
v_call: TRBV6-1
cdr3_length: 16
d_call: -
clone_size: -
cdr3_aa: CASSELGLRAKNTQYF
cdr3_nt: TGTGCCAGCAGTGAATTGGGGCTGAGAGCCAAAAACACGCAGTACTTC